This T cell receptor (beta chain) stems from a study of cytomegalovirus exposure and HLA in healthy donors (dated by TCRdb to 2015 to 2018). About the full investigation: In an earlier analysis of about 560 of the donors, less than 350 Gb of sequence data and 100 million or so unique TCR beta sequences from roughly 200 million T cells were reported. Roughly 300 gigabases of sequencing data and 91 million or so unique TCR sequences made up an early release that covered several hundred HLA-typed donors. The genetic ancestry cluster associated with self-reported Caucasian donors included over 80% of the roughly 400 genotyped donors. The study was designed to test whether signatures of past pathogen exposure could be identified by cataloging public T cell receptors. The study profiled the T cell repertoires of some 610 subjects by immunosequencing and related them to cytomegalovirus serostatus. A separate validation cohort of roughly 130 different subjects was used in addition to the roughly 620-subject first cohort. The study combined high-throughput TCR immunosequencing, statistical association of individual TCRs with disease status, and machine learning to predict cytomegalovirus infection status. In a later analysis, previously published TCR beta repertoires from several hundred donors were re-analyzed and high-resolution HLA genotyping was added so that TCR occurrence patterns could be studied. The later analysis used no new phenotypic data to find candidate immune exposures, relying instead on TCR beta sequences and their occurrence across donors. An earlier analysis of approximately 630 of the donors applied high-throughput TCR beta sequencing to assess whether each TCR beta V gene segment acted as functional or pseudogenic. Donor age, sex, ethnicity and CMV serostatus were collected together with the repertoire data. Genome-wide SNP genotypes for about 65% of the roughly 670 donors were used in a later genetic analysis, which treated that subset as a discovery cohort. Every discovery cohort repertoire had been produced on one sequencing platform. HLA typing included class I and class II loci at four-digit resolution. Typing coverage differed by locus: A, B, C, DRB1 and DQB1 were typed in roughly 620-630 donors, DQA1 in roughly 500, DPA1 in around 600, and DPB1 in just under 490. Several DR-DQ haplotypes were handled as single units for association and clustering, since linkage in the cohort was strong. Among roughly 400 genotyped donors of the cohort, an average of roughly 230,000 unique TCR beta nucleotide sequences was sequenced per donor, of which about 18% were non-productive.

The receptor library was made with the immunoSEQ multiplex PCR assay. A mixture of 60 forward primers for TCR Vbeta segments and 13 reverse primers for TCR Jbeta segments was used in the multiplex PCR. Amplification of the CDR3 region of rearranged TCR beta genes was performed with a multiplex PCR assay on genomic DNA. The amplified TCR beta libraries were sequenced on the Illumina HiSeq System as 87-base-pair reads. The authors' pipeline ran thus. A later analysis counted approximately 84 million unique TCR beta chains across the 550 to 700 repertoires, and roughly 10 million of these chains were shared by at least two donors. To remove PCR and sequencing errors, raw reads were error-corrected and collapsed into unique sequences using a nearest-neighbor algorithm that merged closely related sequences. To assign V, D and J gene segments, CDR3 sequences were aligned to IMGT reference sequences. For a sequence to be retained, a match of at least six nucleotides to both a V gene segment and a J gene segment was required. Rearrangements were called productive when the CDR3 lacked stop codons and stayed in frame with V and J; all others were non-productive. CDR3 was defined by IMGT convention, running from the second conserved V-encoded cysteine to the conserved J-encoded phenylalanine. In an earlier analysis of some 550 of the donors, sequences lacking an unambiguous match to a single V gene segment were excluded. In an earlier analysis of 450 to 700 of the donors, V segments were called functional above 56.7% productive rearrangements and were called segregating when the between-donor standard deviation exceeded 5%. A statistical classification framework was built to diagnose cytomegalovirus status from the catalog of TCR beta chain sequences. V and J gene assignment, in a later analysis, came from comparing TCR nucleotide sequences with IMGT/GENE-DB human TR gene sequences. The TCRdist pipeline was used in a later analysis to assign CDR3 sequences and most-parsimonious VDJ recombination scenarios. In a later analysis, each TCR beta chain was defined by its CDR3 amino acid sequence together with its V-gene family, and reads without a unique V-gene family were excluded. A later analysis removed roughly 590 highly shared, low-generation-probability nucleotide sequences to deal with suspected cross-contamination and a sequencing artifact. In a later analysis, a clonal expansion index was calculated for each public chain from normalized within-repertoire ranks of inferred template counts. In a later analysis, generation probabilities were computed using a VDJ recombination model fitted to out-of-frame rearrangements, and the results were checked against IGoR. Hypergeometric tests were used in a later analysis to score TCR-TCR, TCR-HLA and TCR-CMV co-occurrence, with a repertoire-size bias correction applied to the TCR pairs. False discovery rates were estimated in a later analysis by permuting HLA or CMV assignments 20 times. A later analysis grouped co-occurring TCRs with DBSCAN, adding TCRdist sequence similarity when clustering within HLA-allele-positive subsets. Repertoires with fewer than 30,000 or more than 120,000 public chains, plus five repertoires with anomalous nucleotide sharing, were excluded from co-occurrence clustering. Entries here come from immuneACCESS through TCRdb and include only in-frame sequences with V and J called. Some clones fail to appear in such tables; in the studies checked, an unresolved V gene covers under half of the shortfall, and the cause of the remainder is unknown. V, J and clone size are those of that table, while D and trimming were read from the DNA. The sample profile shows around 200,000 clones; roughly 80% of them were found once. The ten biggest clones cover 0.65% of the sample.

The CDR3 starts with the cysteine, ends with the phenylalanine, and has 16 residues. The retained sequence is limited to the CDR3, 48 bases, with the frame set at the first base. The junction shows trimming of 0 bases on V and 8 bases on J, plus 19 bases between the germline ends. Sequences SEHNR (CDR1) and FQNEAQ (CDR2) are obtained from the germline V gene (reference sequence). Of note for this clone: Its antigen is still unknown. The input lacks base qualities; no much larger clone sits a single base away.

Results and caveats for the whole study, not just this receptor: In this cohort, only TCR beta chains were sequenced, and detectable features were limited by the absence of alpha or paired-chain data. A cluster of highly shared sequence variants was judged likely to be a technical artifact of the sequencing pipeline. According to a later analysis, TCR association rates differed among HLA loci, with DRB1 alleles showing the most associated TCRs and HLA-C alleles showing the fewest. In an earlier analysis of some 500 of the donors, most TCR beta V segments appeared in productive rearrangements about 87% or about 30% of the time, broadly matching IMGT annotations. Immune exposure information for the cohort was limited to CMV serostatus. Most TCR sequences were observed very rarely across donors, whereas some public TCRs were present in many individuals. Specific HLA alleles were associated with more than 15,000 TCR beta sequences at a false discovery rate of 0.05 in a later analysis. Some IMGT-functional V segments, including TRBV6-2 and TRBV6-3, could not be told apart with the 87-base-pair reads, so those segments were excluded. In a later analysis, HLA-associated TCR beta chains were found to be more clonally expanded and to have lower generation probabilities than equally common non-associated chains. The presence/absence analyses assumed that sequencing depth was roughly uniform across donors, and that assumption may not be true. According to a later genetic analysis, donors in an Asian-associated ancestry cluster had fewer N-insertions in productive TCRs than the approximately 690-donor mean. A total of fewer than 200 TCR beta chains were listed by the study as associated with cytomegalovirus. The authors suggested that the approach could potentially be generalized to other disease states and immunological phenotypes. Because counts were too low, 15 to 20 rarely observed V segments, including chromosome 9 orphons, were excluded from the earlier analysis of 587 of the donors. A further reported finding was that TCR beta sequences accurately predicted the HLA-A and HLA-B alleles for most subjects in the first cohort. In vitro tests confirmed that a few of the cytomegalovirus-associated TCR beta chains recognize cytomegalovirus antigens. A later analysis found that most CMV-associated TCR beta chains appeared HLA-restricted, with HLA associations seemingly driven largely by CMV exposure. Cytomegalovirus status was reported to be diagnosed by the classifier with high specificity and sensitivity in both the original and validation cohorts. In a later genetic analysis, a missense DCLRE1C variant was associated with V-gene and J-gene trimming of TCR beta chains, and the association was replicated in an independent cohort. A later analysis reported that several top co-occurrence clusters appeared linked to parvovirus B19, influenza, CMV and Epstein-Barr virus. Strong co-occurrence of HLA alleles, especially DR and DQ, made assigning TCR associations to individual alleles difficult. Correlated functional status among segregating V segments might be attributable to linkage disequilibrium, but an unknown experimental factor could not be ruled out. Because HLA typing was missing for some donors at each locus, association tests included only the typed subset.

The cohort was made up of approximately 700 healthy bone marrow donors. Cohort members were all nominally healthy when sampled, although unrecorded immune exposures were likely present. The donor was CMV seronegative and belonged to the group of 320 or so seronegative cohort members. Every donor gave a peripheral blood sample, and the peripheral blood mononuclear cells from that sample were used for TCR beta sequencing. The Qiagen DNeasy Blood Extraction Kit was used to extract genomic DNA from the blood cell samples. The sequenced material came from PBMCs. The V gene is TRBV7-9 and the J gene is TRBJ1-2, with a weak D call of TRBD1 (5 bases match). This receptor was obtained from a boy aged 10-17 years in good health and CMV-seronegative. The DNA reads TGTGCCAGCAGCTTAGCGCCTTCGGACCCACGGGGGGGCTACACCTTC. Its protein is CASSLAPSDPRGGYTF.